The rows below give T cell receptor beta chains drawn from one sample of a study of Ad26.COV2.S vaccination and SARS-CoV-2 variants. The assay was immunoSEQ multiplex PCR, and TCRdb's table has in-frame clones only and misses some. The sample records about 330,000 clones, around 90% being singletons. Sequenced here: peripheral blood, sampled in a trial of Ad26.COV2.S vaccine versus placebo. The receptor set was obtained from a person between 18 and 60 years old who received the Ad26.COV2.S COVID-19 vaccine or a placebo. Both conserved end residues are part of each CDR3. The order of the fields is clone size, J gene, D gene, V gene, CDR3 DNA, CDR3 protein. D genes are given only for firm matches. Some rows have no size entry. The others give once, few or many, or a class for an expanded clone.

size: -; J: TRBJ2-7; D: TRBD1; V: TRBV13; DNA: TGTGCCAGCAGCTTAGATCGAAGGACAGGAGACTACGAGCAGTACTTC; CDR3: CASSLDRRTGDYEQYF
size: few; J: TRBJ1-3; D: -; V: TRBV19; DNA: TGTGCCAGTACTACTTTTGTTTCAGGAAACACCATATATTTT; CDR3: CASTTFVSGNTIYF
size: once; J: TRBJ1-2; D: -; V: TRBV6-5; DNA: TGTGCCAGCAGTTTCTCAACAGGTCTAGGTGGCTACACCTTC; CDR3: CASSFSTGLGGYTF
size: -; J: TRBJ1-2; D: TRBD1; V: TRBV3-1/TRBV3-2; DNA: TGTGCCAGCAGCCAGCGGGGACAGGGTAGCAACTATGGCTACACCTTC; CDR3: CASSQRGQGSNYGYTF
size: -; J: TRBJ1-3; D: TRBD1; V: TRBV19; DNA: TGTGCCAGTGATACAGGGGCTGGAAACACCATATATTTT; CDR3: CASDTGAGNTIYF
size: -; J: TRBJ2-5; D: TRBD2; V: TRBV2; DNA: TGTGCCAGCAGGAAGGGACTAGCGGGGATTGAGACCCAGTACTTC; CDR3: CASRKGLAGIETQYF
size: -; J: TRBJ1-3; D: -; V: TRBV5-1; DNA: TGCGCCAGCAGCTTGGCATCAGGGGCAAGCTCTGGAAACACCATATATTTT; CDR3: CASSLASGASSGNTIYF
size: -; J: TRBJ2-3; D: TRBD2; V: TRBV23-1; DNA: TGCGCCAGCAGTCCCCCAGGCGGGCGGGGGGGCACAGATACGCAGTATTTT; CDR3: CASSPPGGRGGTDTQYF
size: -; J: TRBJ2-1; D: TRBD2; V: TRBV4-3; DNA: TGCGCCAGCAGCCAGTCGGTAGCGGGGGGGCCGAACAATGAGCAGTTCTTC; CDR3: CASSQSVAGGPNNEQFF
size: -; J: TRBJ1-1; D: -; V: TRBV30; DNA: TGTGCCTGGAGTCACCAGGGCTTGAACACTGAAGCTTTCTTT; CDR3: CAWSHQGLNTEAFF
size: -; J: TRBJ2-3; D: -; V: TRBV6-7; DNA: TGTGCCAGCTCAGTCAGGCCCGATGGATTCACAGATACGCAGTATTTT; CDR3: CASSVRPDGFTDTQYF
size: -; J: TRBJ2-5; D: TRBD1; V: TRBV6-5; DNA: TGTGCCAGCAGCCCAGACAGGGGGCGCGTCGGGACCCAGTACTTC; CDR3: CASSPDRGRVGTQYF
size: -; J: TRBJ1-6; D: -; V: TRBV2; DNA: TGTGCCAGCAGTGAGGAGAGGGTAGGAATATATAATTCACCCCTCCACTTT; CDR3: CASSEERVGIYNSPLHF
size: -; J: TRBJ2-1; D: -; V: TRBV3-1/TRBV3-2; DNA: TGTGCCAGCAGCCAAGAAGGCTCCGGCCCACTGTACAATGAGCAGTTCTTC; CDR3: CASSQEGSGPLYNEQFF
size: -; J: TRBJ2-5; D: TRBD2; V: TRBV5-1; DNA: TGCGCCAGCAGCCGACTAGCGGGGGGAACGGAGACCCAGTACTTC; CDR3: CASSRLAGGTETQYF
size: -; J: TRBJ2-1; D: -; V: TRBV5-1; DNA: TGCGCCAGCAGCTTATTAGGGATCTCCTACAATGAGCAGTTCTTC; CDR3: CASSLLGISYNEQFF
size: -; J: TRBJ2-3; D: TRBD2; V: TRBV30; DNA: TGTGCCTGGAGTGCAAGCGGGAGGATCGGTACGCAGTATTTT; CDR3: CAWSASGRIGTQYF
size: -; J: TRBJ1-2; D: -; V: TRBV7-8; DNA: TGTGCCAGCAGCTTAGAGGACAATATCTATGGCTACACCTTC; CDR3: CASSLEDNIYGYTF
size: -; J: TRBJ1-5; D: TRBD1; V: TRBV7-2; DNA: TGTGCCAGCAGCCGTTCACAGGGGGCGAGTCAGCCCCAGCATTTT; CDR3: CASSRSQGASQPQHF
size: -; J: TRBJ2-7; D: -; V: TRBV15; DNA: TGTGCCACCAGCAGAGGTGCCCTTTACGAGCAGTACTTC; CDR3: CATSRGALYEQYF
size: -; J: TRBJ1-2; D: TRBD1; V: TRBV3-1/TRBV3-2; DNA: TGTGCCAGCAGCCAAGGAGGGACAGTCTATGGCTACACCTTC; CDR3: CASSQGGTVYGYTF
size: -; J: TRBJ2-7; D: -; V: TRBV3-1/TRBV3-2; DNA: TGTGCCAGCAGCCAGCAGGGTCCCGGCGTCTACGAGCAGTACTTC; CDR3: CASSQQGPGVYEQYF
size: -; J: TRBJ2-5; D: TRBD1; V: TRBV18; DNA: TGTGCCAGCTCACCAGTGGCCGGACAGGGCGAGACCCAGTACTTC; CDR3: CASSPVAGQGETQYF
size: -; J: TRBJ1-6; D: -; V: TRBV7-2; DNA: TGTGCCAGCAGCCATCCTCTGGGGGCTACTTCGTATTCACCCCTCCACTTT; CDR3: CASSHPLGATSYSPLHF
size: -; J: TRBJ2-5; D: -; V: TRBV4-1; DNA: TGCGCCAGCAGCCAAGTGTGGGAGACCCAGTACTTC; CDR3: CASSQVWETQYF
size: -; J: TRBJ2-7; D: -; V: TRBV18; DNA: TGTGCCAGCTCCGGAGACAGGAGCTCCTACGAGCAGTACTTC; CDR3: CASSGDRSSYEQYF
size: -; J: TRBJ1-2; D: -; V: TRBV7-2; DNA: TGTGCCAGCAGCCTTTCGGCGACAGGCCCTCCTAACTATGGCTACACCTTC; CDR3: CASSLSATGPPNYGYTF
size: -; J: TRBJ1-4; D: -; V: TRBV4-3; DNA: TGCGCCAGCAGCACCCGGGACGGGAATGAAAAACTGTTTTTT; CDR3: CASSTRDGNEKLFF
size: -; J: TRBJ2-1; D: -; V: TRBV12-3/TRBV12-4; DNA: TGTGCCAGCAGAAGGGATCATGAGCAGTTCTTC; CDR3: CASRRDHEQFF
size: -; J: TRBJ1-5; D: -; V: TRBV12-3/TRBV12-4; DNA: TGTGCCAGCAGTTTCGCGGGGCCCCAGCATTTT; CDR3: CASSFAGPQHF
size: -; J: TRBJ2-1; D: -; V: TRBV4-3; DNA: TGCGCCAGCAGCCAAGACAAGTCCCCCTACAATGAGCAGTTCTTC; CDR3: CASSQDKSPYNEQFF
size: -; J: TRBJ1-4; D: -; V: TRBV5-6; DNA: TGTGCCAGCAGCTTGGACGACAAGGATGAAAAACTGTTTTTT; CDR3: CASSLDDKDEKLFF